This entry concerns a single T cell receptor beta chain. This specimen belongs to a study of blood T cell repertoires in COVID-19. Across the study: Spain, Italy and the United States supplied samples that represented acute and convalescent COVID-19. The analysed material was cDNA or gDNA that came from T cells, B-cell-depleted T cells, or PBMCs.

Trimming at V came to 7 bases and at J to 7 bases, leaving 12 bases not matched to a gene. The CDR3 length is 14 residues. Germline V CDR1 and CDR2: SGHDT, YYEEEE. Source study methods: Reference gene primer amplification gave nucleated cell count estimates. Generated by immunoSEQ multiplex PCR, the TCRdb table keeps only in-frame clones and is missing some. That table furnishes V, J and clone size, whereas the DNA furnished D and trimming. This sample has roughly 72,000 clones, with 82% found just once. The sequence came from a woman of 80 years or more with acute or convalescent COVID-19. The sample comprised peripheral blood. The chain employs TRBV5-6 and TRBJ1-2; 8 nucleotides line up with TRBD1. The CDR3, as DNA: TGTGCCAGCCGGACAGGGTACGCTTCTGCTGGCTACACCTTC. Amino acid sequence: CASRTGYASAGYTF.